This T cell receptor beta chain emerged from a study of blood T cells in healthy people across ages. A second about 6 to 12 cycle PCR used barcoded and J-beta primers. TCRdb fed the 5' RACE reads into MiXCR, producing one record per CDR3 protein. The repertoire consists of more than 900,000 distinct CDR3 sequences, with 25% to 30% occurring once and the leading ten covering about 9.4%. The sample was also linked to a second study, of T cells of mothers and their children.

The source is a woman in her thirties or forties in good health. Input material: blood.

This CDR3 is CASSQDLGTGEETQYF. CDR3 DNA sequence: TGCGCCAGCAGCCAAGATCTGGGGACGGGGGAAGAGACCCAGTACTTC. The chain has TRBV4-1 and TRBJ2-5, with D possibly being TRBD2 (6 bases). Trimming cost V 0 bases and J 3 bases, with 14 bases left between them. CDR3 length: 16 residues. CDR1 and CDR2 from the germline V gene are MGHRA and YSYEKL.